This T cell receptor beta chain was captured by sequencing in a study of identical twins. Remarks on this clonotype: Its antigen is as yet unknown.

General study findings and limits: Models underestimated TCR alpha sharing (out-of-frame) in monozygotic twins.

The germline V and J ends were trimmed by 5 bases and 2 bases, with 13 bases remaining between them. Per the germline V gene, CDR1 is SGHTA and CDR2 is FQGNSA. The CDR3 length is 14 residues. TCRdb reprocessed the 5' RACE reads with MiXCR, giving one entry per CDR3 protein. The sample carries over 600,000 distinct CDR3 sequences, about 20% recorded once. The donors were all healthy and Caucasian. These data are also associated with another study on T cells expressing NK-cell markers. This second study notes: One of the eight sequenced donors was seronegative, whereas the other seven were HCMV-seropositive. In four donors, these clonotypes also led the CD3+CD56-NKG2C+ fraction.

The chain joins TRBV7-2 to TRBJ2-7; weak D call: TRBD2 (6 bases). The sample taken for sequencing was PBMCs. This TCR was recovered from a woman aged 18-29 years in good health. CDR3 DNA: TGTGCCAGCAGCCTCAGGGACTCTCCCTACGAGCAGTACTTC. This sequence encodes CASSLRDSPYEQYF.